A single sample is the source of the 19 T cell receptor beta chains below, sequenced in a study of Ad26.COV2.S vaccination and SARS-CoV-2 variants. The sample's treatment: some 19 received Ad26.COV2.S at low or high dose, single or two shots; 5 received placebo; per-sample allocation not given. Specimens were obtained on day 63 following the first vaccine or placebo injection. Sequencing was performed with immunoSEQ multiplex PCR; in TCRdb, only in-frame clones are kept and a portion is missing. The sample lists a few hundred thousand clones; roughly 90% were seen once. The starting material was peripheral blood, obtained in a trial of Ad26.COV2.S vaccine versus placebo. These TCRs come from a person between 18 and 59 years old who received the Ad26.COV2.S COVID-19 vaccine or a placebo.

The chain has TRBV28 and TRBJ1-1; D unresolved. The V end lost 7 bases, the J end lost 0 bases, and 12 bases lay between the germline ends. In germline, CDR1 is MDHEN, CDR2 SYDVKM. The CDR3 covers 14 residues. In nucleotides, the CDR3 is TGTGCCAGCAATCCAACTTCTATGAACACTGAAGCTTTCTTT. It translates to CASNPTSMNTEAFF. The full variable domain, with the rest looked up from reference TRBV28 and TRBJ1-1, is DVKVTQSSRYLVKRTGEKVFLECVQDMDHENMFWYRQDPGLGLRLIYFSYDVKMKEKGDIPEGYSVSREKKERFSLILESASTNQTSMYLCASNPTSMNTEAFFGQGTRLTVV.

The V call is TRBV3-1 (or the pseudogene TRBV3-2), the J call TRBJ1-1; TRBD1 might be the D (6 bases). With 3 bases removed from V and 1 base from J, the gap between germline ends came to 12 bases. Germline assignment: CDR1 LGHDT and CDR2 YNNKEL (reference sequence). The length of the CDR3 is 15 residues. The CDR3 here is CASSQKLRGNTEAFF. The CDR3 bases are TGTGCCAGCAGCCAGAAACTCAGGGGGAACACTGAAGCTTTCTTT.

In its sample, this clone was seen once. The same CDR3 can be traced to other DNA sequences in this sample. The rearrangement joins TRBV11-2 to TRBJ1-1; no clear D. The CDR3 contains 12 residues. Trimming removed 3 bases from V and 2 bases from J, with 4 bases in between. Germline lookup yields CDR1 SGHAT and CDR2 FQNNGV. The CDR3 spells CASSFGNTEAFF. CDR3 coding DNA: TGTGCCAGCAGCTTTGGCAACACTGAAGCTTTCTTT.

The chain has TRBV5-4 and TRBJ1-5; 12 bases are a match to TRBD1. V lost 4 bases, J lost 8 bases, and 7 bases stayed unmatched. Germline V CDR1 and CDR2: SGHNT, YYREEE (reference sequence). The CDR3 runs to 15 residues. CDR3 coding DNA: TGTGCCAGCAGCCCGGGACAGGGGGCCCTAGAGCCCCAGCATTTT. Translation gives CASSPGQGALEPQHF. Full variable domain (missing parts from reference TRBV5-4 and TRBJ1-5): ETGVTQSPTHLIKTRGQQVTLRCSSQSGHNTVSWYQQALGQGPQFIFQYYREEENGRGNFPPRFSGLQFPNYSSELNVNALELDDSALYLCASSPGQGALEPQHFGDGTRLSIL.

This chain links TRBV11-2 with TRBJ2-3, with a possible D match to TRBD2 (5 bases). Germline-derived CDR1 and CDR2 are SGHAT and FQNNGV. V lost 1 base and J 2 bases, leaving 19 bases between the germline ends. The CDR3 consists of 18 residues. The CDR3 protein is CASSLGPQLGGYTDTQYF. The DNA of the CDR3 is TGTGCCAGCAGCTTAGGCCCCCAACTAGGAGGATACACAGATACGCAGTATTTT.

This chain connects TRBV11-2 to TRBJ2-7; 7 nucleotides align to TRBD2. CDR1 is SGHAT, CDR2 FQNNGV, per germline. The CDR3 is made up of 14 amino acids. The ends lost 1 base at V and 5 bases at J; junction bases unmatched: 5. The CDR3 nucleotides read TGTGCCAGCAGCTTAGGATTCGGGACTAACGAGCAGTACGTC. It translates to CASSLGFGTNEQYV.

This clone occurred once. The DNA for the CDR3 is TGTGCCAGCAGCCAATTACAGGGAGAGTTAACAGATACGCAGTATTTT. Translating gives CASSQLQGELTDTQYF. J is TRBJ2-3 and V is TRBV3-1 (or the pseudogene TRBV3-2); D is possibly TRBD1 (6 bases). The CDR3 sequence is 16 residues long. Looked up from germline, CDR1 is LGHDT and CDR2 is YNNKEL (reference sequence). The ends were cut back, 2 bases at V and 3 bases at J, with 15 bases in the middle.

The rearrangement uses TRBV27 and TRBJ1-1; 7 bases align to TRBD1. Germline V gene data show CDR1 as MNHEY and CDR2 as SMNVEV (reference sequence). The J segment lost 3 bases and the V segment lost 7 bases, leaving 14 bases of the junction unmatched. There are 16 residues in the CDR3. DNA of the CDR3: TGTGCCAGCAACAGGGGCGGGTTTAGGGTGGACACTGAAGCTTTCTTT. This sequence encodes CASNRGGFRVDTEAFF.

This chain joins TRBV4-2 and TRBJ1-5; D is possibly TRBD1 (6 bases). Per germline, CDR1 LGHNA and CDR2 YNFKEQ. Trimming removed 0 bases from V and 0 bases from J, with 6 bases in between. The CDR3 has 15 amino acids. This chain's CDR3 is CASSQEQGSNQPQHF. The CDR3 nucleotides are TGTGCCAGCAGCCAAGAACAGGGTAGCAATCAGCCCCAGCATTTT.

The J gene is TRBJ2-3, the V gene TRBV18; possible D gene TRBD1, 5 bases. Germline V CDR1 and CDR2: KGHSH, LQKENI. The CDR3 length is 17 residues. V was cut by 4 bases and J by 1 base, with 18 bases left in between. This CDR3 reads CASSQTPVDTGTDTQYF. CDR3 nucleotide sequence: TGTGCCAGCTCACAAACACCGGTGGACACCGGCACAGATACGCAGTATTTT.

The rearrangement uses TRBV7-2 and TRBJ2-5; 8 bases agree with TRBD2. The CDR3 is made up of 16 amino acids. CDR1 and CDR2 (germline): SGHTA, FQGNSA. V was clipped by 0 bases and J by 7 bases; unmatched bases: 10. The CDR3 loop is CASSLAPGGTSWTQYF. The CDR3 bases are TGTGCCAGCAGCTTAGCGCCGGGGGGGACCAGTTGGACCCAGTACTTC. Variable domain in full (rest from reference TRBV7-2 and TRBJ2-5): GAGVSQSPSNKVTEKGKDVELRCDPISGHTALYWYRQSLGQGLEFLIYFQGNSAPDKSGLPSDRFSAERTGGSVSTLTIQRTQQEDSAVYLCASSLAPGGTSWTQYFGPGTRLLVL.

This chain links TRBV15 with TRBJ2-3; 8 nucleotides line up with TRBD1. The germline gives CDR1 LNHNV, CDR2 YYDKDF (reference sequence). This CDR3 has 16 residues. After removal of 3 bases from V and 1 base from J, the junction contained 6 bases not matched to a gene. CDR3 nucleotides: TGTGCCACCAGCAGCAGGACAGGGATCCGCACAGATACGCAGTATTTT. Translating it yields CATSSRTGIRTDTQYF.

The chain joins TRBV20-1 to TRBJ2-2; 7 nucleotides agree with TRBD2. From germline, CDR1 is DFQATT and CDR2 SNEGSKA (reference sequence). The CDR3 covers 14 residues. Trimming cost V 3 bases and J 1 base; bases outside gene matches: 2. This chain's CDR3 is CSASSSGNTGELFF. In nucleotides, the CDR3 is TGCAGTGCTAGTTCTAGCGGGAACACCGGGGAGCTGTTTTTT.

This clone was recorded only once. V gene TRBV11-2 combines with J gene TRBJ2-3; 8 positions match TRBD1. Germline V lookup: CDR1 SGHAT, CDR2 FQNNGV. The CDR3 consists of 13 residues. V lost 5 bases, J lost 9 bases, and 7 bases stayed unmatched. In nucleotides, the CDR3 is TGTGCCAGCAGCCCCACCCAGGGGGCCACGCAGTATTTT. Encoded protein: CASSPTQGATQYF.

The chain has TRBV6-4 and TRBJ2-1, with D tentatively TRBD1 (6 bases). The CDR3 has 13 residues. V lost 2 bases and J 14 bases, leaving 16 bases between the germline ends. Germline V gives CDR1 MRHNA, CDR2 SNTAGT. The CDR3: CASSDGVGAREFF. Here the CDR3 DNA reads TGTGCCAGCAGTGACGGAGTGGGGGCGCGAGAGTTCTTC.

V usage is TRBV18 and J usage is TRBJ1-2; a weak D match, TRBD1 (5 bases). The CDR3 is 16 residues long. Germline V gene lookup returns CDR1 KGHSH and CDR2 LQKENI. Trimming removed 2 bases from V and 6 bases from J, with 19 bases in between. CDR3 nucleotides: TGTGCCAGCTCACCAGGGTCGGGGGATTGGAGGCATGGCTACACCTTC. It specifies CASSPGSGDWRHGYTF.

The CDR3 DNA is TGTGCCAGCAGCCAAGATTCCGGTATGAATGAAAAACTGTTTTTT. Residues: CASSQDSGMNEKLFF. The rearrangement uses TRBV3-1 (or the pseudogene TRBV3-2) and TRBJ1-4; D call uncertain. Per germline, CDR1 LGHDT and CDR2 YNNKEL (reference sequence). The CDR3 has 15 residues. V lost 0 bases, J lost 5 bases, and 10 bases lay in between.

The chain links TRBV7-8 to TRBJ1-2; D uncertain. The V and J ends lost 5 bases and 7 bases respectively, with 11 bases between them. The CDR3 is 12 residues long. Germline CDR1 SGHVS, CDR2 FQNEAQ. Here the CDR3 DNA reads TGTGCCAGCAGCACATACGAAGGTGGCTACACCTTC. This gives the protein CASSTYEGGYTF. Variable domain in full (rest from reference TRBV7-8 and TRBJ1-2): GAGVSQSPRYKVAKRGQDVALRCDPISGHVSLFWYQQALGQGPEFLTYFQNEAQLDKSGLPSDRFFAERPEGSVSTLKIQRTQQEDSAVYLCASSTYEGGYTFGSGTRLTVV.

The chain combines TRBV2 with TRBJ1-6, with D possibly matching TRBD1 (5 bases). V gave up 8 bases and J gave up 7 bases, with 15 bases separating them. This CDR3 region has 14 residues. Germline CDR1 is SNHLY and CDR2 is FYNNEI. This CDR3 reads CASGAGRPNSPLHF. CDR3 DNA: TGTGCCAGCGGGGCAGGGCGCCCCAATTCACCCCTCCACTTT.